This TCR beta chain was profiled in a study of blood T cell repertoires in COVID-19. Original processing notes: Amplification of reference gene primers was used by the study to estimate nucleated cell counts. Method: immunoSEQ multiplex PCR; TCRdb's copy keeps in-frame clones and lacks some. V, J and clone size are those of that table, while D and trimming were read from the DNA. The profile shows over 250,000 clones, around nine tenths of them singletons. The germline gives CDR1 SGHTA, CDR2 FQGNSA. Germline trimming cut 5 bases from V and 5 bases from J; bases unmatched to any gene: 4. This CDR3 region has 14 residues.

This receptor was identified in a woman aged 55-75 years who had recovered from COVID-19. Sequenced material: PBMCs or T cells enriched from blood (not recorded which). The chain recombines TRBV7-2 with TRBJ1-4; 8 positions match TRBD1. The CDR3 is CASSPGQGNEKLFF. For the CDR3, the DNA is TGTGCCAGCAGCCCCGGACAGGGAAATGAAAAACTGTTTTTT. The variable domain in full, completed from reference TRBV7-2 and TRBJ1-4, reads GAGVSQSPSNKVTEKGKDVELRCDPISGHTALYWYRQSLGQGLEFLIYFQGNSAPDKSGLPSDRFSAERTGGSVSTLTIQRTQQEDSAVYLCASSPGQGNEKLFFGSGTQLSVL.